This T cell receptor beta chain came from a study of cytomegalovirus exposure and HLA in healthy donors. Germline V gene data show CDR1 as SEHNR and CDR2 as FQNEAQ (reference sequence). The CDR3 loop spans 11 amino acids. The V end was cut by 2 bases, the J end by 9 bases, with 8 bases between. This PCR relied on a set of 60 Vbeta primers and 13 Jbeta primers. Repertoires were generated with immunoSEQ multiplex PCR, while TCRdb's copy carries only in-frame clones and drops some. The repertoire has 200,000 to 250,000 clones, 82% of them found once; the top ten carry less than 3%. Material: PBMCs. The source of this sequence is a woman aged 40 to 49 in good health and CMV-seronegative. V usage is TRBV7-9 and J usage is TRBJ2-7; D perhaps matches TRBD2 (5 bases). The chain's CDR3 is CASSLYGVQYF. The CDR3 DNA sequence: TGTGCCAGCAGCTTATACGGGGTGCAGTACTTC. Full variable domain (missing parts from reference TRBV7-9 and TRBJ2-7): DTGVSQNPRHKITKRGQNVTFRCDPISEHNRLYWYRQTLGQGPEFLTYFQNEAQLEKSRLLSDRFSAERPKGSFSTLEIQRTEQGDSAMYLCASSLYGVQYFGPGTRLTVT.